This T cell receptor beta chain was captured in a study of T cell responses to AZD1222 COVID-19 vaccine. The length of the CDR3 is 14 residues. Looked up from germline, CDR1 is SGHRS and CDR2 is YFSETQ. The V gene lost 4 bases and the J gene lost 3 bases, with 10 bases spanning the gap. Study-level findings and limits: After the peak T cell response, and only then, were repertoires sampled.

On this clone: Its antigen is undetermined.

Here immunoSEQ multiplex PCR was the method, and the copy in TCRdb shows in-frame clones only, minus some. Found here are roughly 100,000 clones, approximately 86% of them singletons; the top ten hold more than 4.5%. The material was peripheral blood, obtained on day 0 of AZD1222 vaccination. The chain employs TRBV5-1 and TRBJ2-2, with D possibly called TRBD1 or TRBD2 (6 bases each). This sequence originates from an adult in good health. The CDR3 DNA reads as TGCGCCAGCAGCCCAGGGGAGGACACCGGGGAGCTGTTTTTT. Its translation is CASSPGEDTGELFF.